This T cell receptor beta chain was found in a study of T cells in tuberculosis. Sorting used thawed, overnight-rested PBMC stained with anti-CD3, a viability dye and GMM-loaded CD1B tetramer. The lipid loaded on the CD1B tetramers was C32 glucose monomycolate from Rhodococcus equi. Assay used: immunoSEQ multiplex PCR; TCRdb lists only in-frame clones, some missing. In the table there are tens of thousands of clones, around 90% of which are singletons. Germline-derived CDR1 and CDR2 are SGHDT and YYEEEE. V gave up 4 bases and J gave up 7 bases, with 10 bases separating them. The CDR3 loop spans 12 amino acids.

The J gene is TRBJ2-3, the V gene TRBV5-6, with D perhaps matching TRBD2 (6 bases). The receptor comes from an adult woman with latent tuberculosis. The sample taken for sequencing was CD1b-GMM tetramer-negative cells sorted from PBMCs. CDR3 coding DNA: TGTGCCAGCAGCGGGGACTGGTATACGCAGTATTTT. This gives the protein CASSGDWYTQYF.